These 14 T cell receptor beta chains originate from one sample sequenced in a study of cytomegalovirus exposure and HLA in healthy donors. Primers: 60 Vbeta forward and 13 Jbeta reverse. The method was immunoSEQ multiplex PCR; TCRdb's version includes in-frame clones alone and lacks a portion of them. The table includes about 98,000 clones, approximately 82% detected once. The specimen sequenced was PBMCs. These receptors were taken from a man aged 35 to 55 in good health and CMV-seronegative.

CDR3: CASSTTQGARRDTQYF. The CDR3 bases are TGTGCCAGTAGTACGACACAGGGGGCGAGGAGAGATACGCAGTATTTT. The V and J genes are TRBV19 and TRBJ2-3; 9 positions match TRBD1. With 4 bases clipped from V and 5 bases from J, the junction kept 10 bases outside the gene matches. This CDR3 spans 16 amino acids. Germline CDR1 is LNHDA and CDR2 is SQIVND (reference sequence).

The chain has TRBV10-3 and TRBJ1-6, with 10 bases that match TRBD1. The V and J ends lost 4 bases and 7 bases, in that order; junction bases with no gene match: 4. The length of the CDR3 is 15 residues. Germline CDR1 reads ENHRY; CDR2 reads SYGVKD. This CDR3 is CAISGDRGGNSPLHF. The CDR3 DNA reads as TGTGCCATCAGTGGGGACAGGGGCGGGAATTCACCCCTCCACTTT.

The sample holds one count of this clone. This chain joins TRBV2 and TRBJ2-1; perhaps TRBD2 as D (5 bases). Germline CDR1 is SNHLY and CDR2 is FYNNEI. CDR3 length: 14 amino acids. Trimming left V 6 bases short and J 0 bases short, with 9 bases between. CDR3 loop: CASRVLGSYNEQFF. As DNA, the CDR3 is TGTGCCAGCAGGGTACTAGGCTCCTACAATGAGCAGTTCTTC.

This chain connects TRBV7-6 to TRBJ2-3; tentatively, D is TRBD2 (5 bases). Germline V gene sequence: CDR1 SGHVS, CDR2 FNYEAQ. V was pared by 5 bases and J by 2 bases, with 20 bases between. The CDR3 consists of 17 residues. CDR3 nucleotides: TGTGCCAGCAGCGAAGAACCTGCTAGCAGAGACACAGATACGCAGTATTTT. Translation: CASSEEPASRDTDTQYF. The full variable domain, in which reference TRBV7-6 and TRBJ2-3 provide the parts outside the CDR3, is GAGVSQSPRYKVTKRGQDVALRCDPISGHVSLYWYRQALGQGPEFLTYFNYEAQQDKSGLPNDRFSAERPEGSISTLTIQRTEQRDSAMYRCASSEEPASRDTDTQYFGPGTRLTVL.

This clone was picked up one time. The genes are TRBV5-6 and TRBJ1-3; D not resolved. This CDR3 has 16 amino acids. V was cut by 4 bases and J by 0 bases, with 14 bases left in between. Germline-derived CDR1 and CDR2 are SGHDT and YYEEEE. CDR3 coding DNA: TGTGCCAGCAGCCTCGTGCCCACCTACTCTGGAAACACCATATATTTT. It codes for CASSLVPTYSGNTIYF.

The genes are TRBV25-1 and TRBJ2-7; D is unclear. V shed 5 bases and J shed 0 bases, with 8 bases lying between them. The CDR3 consists of 13 residues. CDR1 and CDR2 (germline): MGHDK, SYGVNS. CDR3 nucleotide sequence: TGTGCCAGCAGTAAACAGAGCTCCTACGAGCAGTACTTC. It translates to CASSKQSSYEQYF.

V is TRBV6-6 and J is TRBJ2-1; TRBD2 matches 9 bases. The CDR3 has 14 amino acids. Germline CDR1 is MNHNY and CDR2 is SVGAGI (reference sequence). Losses at the gene ends were 7 bases for V and 6 bases for J; bases not matched to a gene: 7. The CDR3 bases are TGTGCCAGCACTCTGGCTAGCGGGGTCAATGAGCAGTTCTTC. This gives the protein CASTLASGVNEQFF.

The genes are TRBV27 and TRBJ2-7; a possible D gene is TRBD2 (6 bases). The V end was cut by 7 bases, the J end by 1 base, with 17 bases between. Germline-derived CDR1 and CDR2 are MNHEY and SMNVEV (reference sequence). There are 15 residues in the CDR3. The CDR3 loop is CASIPLTGVSYEQYF. Here the CDR3 DNA reads TGTGCCAGCATTCCTTTGACGGGGGTGTCCTACGAGCAGTACTTC.

The chain links TRBV19 to TRBJ2-2, with D maybe TRBD1 (5 bases). In germline, CDR1 is LNHDA, CDR2 SQIVND (reference sequence). This CDR3 has 15 amino acids. Trimming took 3 bases from V and 6 from J, leaving 14 bases between them. This CDR3 is CASSIGTRVAGELFF. The CDR3, as DNA: TGTGCCAGTAGTATTGGAACCAGGGTCGCCGGGGAGCTGTTTTTT.

The chain carries TRBV2 and TRBJ2-4; 10 positions agree with TRBD2. Germline CDR1 reads SNHLY; CDR2 reads FYNNEI. V lost 2 bases to trimming and J lost 1 base; unmatched junction nucleotides: 5. The CDR3 runs 17 residues. The CDR3 reads CASSEWSGGAAKNIQYF. DNA for the CDR3: TGTGCCAGCAGTGAATGGAGCGGGGGGGCCGCCAAAAACATTCAGTACTTC.

The V gene is TRBV30, the J gene TRBJ2-7; D ambiguous. Trimming left V 3 bases short and J 5 bases short, with 11 bases between. Germline lookup yields CDR1 GTSNPN and CDR2 SVGIG (reference sequence). The CDR3 sequence is 12 residues long. The DNA for the CDR3 is TGTGCCTGGAGCCTTATCAGCGACGAGCAGTACTTC. Protein: CAWSLISDEQYF.

The chain joins TRBV2 to TRBJ1-1; the match to TRBD1 covers 7 bases. The germline gives CDR1 SNHLY, CDR2 FYNNEI. There are 14 residues in the CDR3. V gave up 8 bases and J gave up 5 bases; unmatched junction bases: 11. CDR3 nucleotides: TGTGCCAGCGACCTTGACAGGGTTGGAACTGAAGCTTTCTTT. It codes for CASDLDRVGTEAFF.

The chain carries TRBV4-3 and TRBJ1-1, with D unresolved. Germline values: CDR1 LGHNA, CDR2 YSLEER. V lost 6 bases, J lost 1 base, and 18 bases lay in between. The CDR3 has 16 residues. This CDR3 is CASRKRWAGRNTEAFF. CDR3 coding DNA: TGCGCCAGCAGAAAAAGGTGGGCGGGGAGGAACACTGAAGCTTTCTTT.

This chain's CDR3 is CASSQDPAGAGELFF. The CDR3 nucleotides are TGCGCCAGCAGCCAAGATCCCGCAGGGGCGGGAGAACTGTTTTTT. The chain carries TRBV4-3 and TRBJ1-4; D possibly corresponds to TRBD1 (6 bases). CDR3 length: 15 residues. V dropped 0 bases and J dropped 12 bases, with 17 bases sitting between them. CDR1 and CDR2 from the germline V gene are LGHNA and YSLEER.